This T cell receptor (beta chain) was sequenced during a study of Tregs in tolerant kidney transplant recipients. The CDR3 is made up of 16 amino acids. Germline V gene data show CDR1 as MNHEY and CDR2 as SMNVEV (reference sequence). V lost 1 base, J lost 2 bases, and 7 bases stayed unmatched. Concerning this clone: The CDR3 goes on 3 residues after the read ends, and that part is filled in from the germline J gene.

TCRdb's table, derived via immunoSEQ multiplex PCR, lists solely in-frame clones and lacks some. Its clone listing holds about 30,000 clones. The sample here was CD8+ T cells from blood, taken before the transplant. The chain recombines TRBV27 with TRBJ2-7, with TRBD2 matching over 8 bases. This TCR was recovered from a human donor who received a combined kidney and bone marrow transplant. CDR3 residues: CASSLLTSAHPYEQYF. The sequenced part of the CDR3 DNA is TGTGCCAGCAGTTTATTGACTAGCGCTCACCCCTACGAG.